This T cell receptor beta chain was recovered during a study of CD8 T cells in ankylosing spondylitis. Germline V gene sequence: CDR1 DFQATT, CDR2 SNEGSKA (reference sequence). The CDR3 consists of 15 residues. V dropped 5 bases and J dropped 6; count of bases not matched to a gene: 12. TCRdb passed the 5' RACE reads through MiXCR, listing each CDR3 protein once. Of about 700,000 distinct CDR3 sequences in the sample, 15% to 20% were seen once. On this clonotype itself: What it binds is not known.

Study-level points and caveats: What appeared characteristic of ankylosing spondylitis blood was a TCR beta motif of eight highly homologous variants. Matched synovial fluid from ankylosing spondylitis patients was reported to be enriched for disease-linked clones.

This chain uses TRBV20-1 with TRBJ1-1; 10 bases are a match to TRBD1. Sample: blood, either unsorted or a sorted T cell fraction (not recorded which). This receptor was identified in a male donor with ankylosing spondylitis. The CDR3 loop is CSAAPSTGGSPEAFF. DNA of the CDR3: TGCAGTGCTGCCCCCTCGACAGGGGGCTCGCCTGAAGCTTTCTTT.